A single sample gave rise to the 7 T cell receptor beta chains below, sequenced in a study of cytomegalovirus exposure and HLA in healthy donors. Primers: 60 Vbeta forward and 13 Jbeta reverse. Profiled with immunoSEQ multiplex PCR; TCRdb holds only in-frame clones, not every one. This table has about 120,000 clones, 60% to 85% appearing once. The sample was PBMCs. Receptors originate from a man in his fifties in good health and CMV-seropositive.

This clone has only one observation. Other DNA sequences in the sample encode the same CDR3. This rearrangement joins TRBV7-2 to TRBJ2-5, with TRBD2 matching 12 bases. Germline trimming cut 5 bases from V and 4 bases from J; bases unmatched to any gene: 8. The CDR3 covers 16 residues. CDR1 and CDR2 (germline): SGHTA, FQGNSA. The CDR3 sequence is CASSLGLTSGGETQYF. DNA for the CDR3: TGTGCCAGCAGCCTAGGGCTGACTAGCGGGGGAGAGACCCAGTACTTC.

The chain couples TRBV6-5 to TRBJ2-5, with 12 bases identical to TRBD2. Losses at the gene ends were 5 bases for V and 4 bases for J; bases not matched to a gene: 2. The length of the CDR3 is 14 residues. Germline V gene data show CDR1 as MNHEY and CDR2 as SVGAGI. Here the CDR3 DNA reads TGTGCCAGCAGTCCGACTAGCGGGGGAGAGACCCAGTACTTC. It encodes CASSPTSGGETQYF.

This clone occurred a few times. This chain joins TRBV25-1 and TRBJ1-2, with a tentative D call TRBD1 (6 bases). The V and J ends lost 10 bases and 4 bases respectively, with 16 bases between them. CDR1 and CDR2 from the germline V gene are MGHDK and SYGVNS. The CDR3 sequence is 13 residues long. The CDR3 DNA follows: TGTGCCACAGGGGCCGGAGGAGTCTATGGCTACACCTTC. It is translated as CATGAGGVYGYTF.

This chain uses TRBV2 with TRBJ1-5; TRBD1 agrees at 9 bases. CDR3 length equals 14 residues. Germline assignment: CDR1 SNHLY and CDR2 FYNNEI. The trim removed 7 bases at V and 8 bases at J, leaving 9 bases unmatched. The CDR3 region has the DNA TGTGCCAGCACCCTGGGACAGGGTGGTGAGCCCCAGCATTTT. Its translation: CASTLGQGGEPQHF.

The chain carries TRBV6-5 and TRBJ1-2, with 8 nucleotides matching TRBD1. Trimming removed 0 bases from V and 8 bases from J; junction bases left unmatched: 11. CDR1 is MNHEY, CDR2 SVGAGI, per germline. This CDR3 comprises 16 residues. CDR3 sequence reads: CASSYSYQGAIGGYTF. The CDR3 coding sequence is TGTGCCAGCAGTTACTCGTACCAGGGGGCGATTGGGGGCTACACCTTC.

J is TRBJ2-1 and V is TRBV5-1; 9 nucleotides match TRBD1. V lost 4 bases, J lost 4 bases, and 6 bases stayed unmatched. This CDR3 spans 15 amino acids. CDR1 is SGHRS and CDR2 is YFSETQ in the germline V gene. The CDR3: CASSPEGTGYNEQFF. Here the CDR3 DNA reads TGCGCCAGCAGCCCTGAGGGGACAGGGTACAATGAGCAGTTCTTC.

This chain uses TRBV10-2 with TRBJ1-1; the D is unclear. V shed 7 bases and J shed 0 bases, with 12 bases lying between them. Per germline, CDR1 WSHSY and CDR2 SAAADI. The CDR3 has 14 amino acids. This CDR3 is CASNRGGLNTEAFF. The DNA for the CDR3 is TGCGCCAGCAACCGCGGTGGTTTGAACACTGAAGCTTTCTTT.